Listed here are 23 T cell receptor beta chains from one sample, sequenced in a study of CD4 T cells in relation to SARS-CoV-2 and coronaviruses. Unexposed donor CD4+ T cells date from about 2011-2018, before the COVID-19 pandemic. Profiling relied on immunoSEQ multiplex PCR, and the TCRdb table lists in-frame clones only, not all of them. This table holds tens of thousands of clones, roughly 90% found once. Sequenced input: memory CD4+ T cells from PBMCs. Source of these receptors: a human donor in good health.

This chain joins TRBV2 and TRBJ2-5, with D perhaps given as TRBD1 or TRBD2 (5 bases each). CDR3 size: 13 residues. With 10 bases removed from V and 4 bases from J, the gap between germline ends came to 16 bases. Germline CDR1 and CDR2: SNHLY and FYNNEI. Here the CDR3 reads CATRGFGPETQYF. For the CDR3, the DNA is TGTGCCACCCGGGGCTTCGGGCCAGAGACCCAGTACTTC.

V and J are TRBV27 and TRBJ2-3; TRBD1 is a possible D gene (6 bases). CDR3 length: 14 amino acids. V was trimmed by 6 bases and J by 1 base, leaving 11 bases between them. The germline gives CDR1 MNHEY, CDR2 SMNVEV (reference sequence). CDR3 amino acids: CASRPRQGTDTQYF. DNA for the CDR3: TGTGCCAGCAGACCCCGACAGGGCACAGATACGCAGTATTTT.

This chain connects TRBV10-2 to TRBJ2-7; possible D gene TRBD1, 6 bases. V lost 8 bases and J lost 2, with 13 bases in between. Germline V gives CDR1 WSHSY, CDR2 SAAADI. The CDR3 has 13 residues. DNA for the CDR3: TGCGCCAGCCTTATCACAGGGACCTACGAGCAGTACTTC. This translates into CASLITGTYEQYF.

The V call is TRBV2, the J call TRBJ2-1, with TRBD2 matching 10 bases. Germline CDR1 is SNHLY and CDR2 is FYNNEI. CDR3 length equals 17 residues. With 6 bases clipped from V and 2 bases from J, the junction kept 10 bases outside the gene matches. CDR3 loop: CASRGDLAGGPYNEQFF. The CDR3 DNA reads TGTGCCAGCAGAGGAGATTTAGCGGGAGGACCCTACAATGAGCAGTTCTTC.

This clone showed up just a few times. In DNA, the CDR3 is TGTGCCAGCAGTTCTGCCGGGACAGGGACCTCTGGGGCCAACGTCCTGACTTTC. Translated, it gives CASSSAGTGTSGANVLTF. The chain employs TRBV28 and TRBJ2-6, with 9 bases that match TRBD1. Trimming took 4 bases from V and 0 from J; bases not matched to a gene: 7. The CDR3 consists of 18 residues. CDR1 and CDR2 from the germline V gene are MDHEN and SYDVKM.

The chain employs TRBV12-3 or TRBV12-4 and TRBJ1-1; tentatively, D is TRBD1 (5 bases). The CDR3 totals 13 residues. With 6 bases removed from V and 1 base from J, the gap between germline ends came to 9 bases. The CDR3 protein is CASRGLGNTEAFF. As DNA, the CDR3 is TGTGCCAGCAGGGGGCTTGGGAACACTGAAGCTTTCTTT.

The CDR3 DNA is TGTGCCAGCAGTAAATCAGCGGGAGTCTACGAGCAGTACTTC. Translated: CASSKSAGVYEQYF. This chain joins TRBV2 and TRBJ2-7; 8 bases line up with TRBD2. V shed 5 bases and J 3 bases; nucleotides not matched to a gene: 6. Germline assignment: CDR1 SNHLY and CDR2 FYNNEI. The CDR3 runs to 14 residues.

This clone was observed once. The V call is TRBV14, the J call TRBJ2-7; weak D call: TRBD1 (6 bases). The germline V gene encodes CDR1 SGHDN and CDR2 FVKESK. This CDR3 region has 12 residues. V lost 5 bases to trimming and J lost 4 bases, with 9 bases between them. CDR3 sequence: CASSTQGYEQYF. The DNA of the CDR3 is TGTGCCAGCAGCACACAGGGTTACGAGCAGTACTTC.

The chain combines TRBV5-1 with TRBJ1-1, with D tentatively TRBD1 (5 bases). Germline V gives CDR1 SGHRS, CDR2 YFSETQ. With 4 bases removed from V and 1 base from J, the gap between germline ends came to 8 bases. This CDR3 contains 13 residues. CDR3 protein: CASSTQENTEAFF. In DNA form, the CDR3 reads TGCGCCAGCAGCACACAGGAGAACACTGAAGCTTTCTTT.

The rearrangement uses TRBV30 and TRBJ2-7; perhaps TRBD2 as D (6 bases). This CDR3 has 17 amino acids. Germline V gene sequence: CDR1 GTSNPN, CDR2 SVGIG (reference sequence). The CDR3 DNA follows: TGTGCAGCTGAGAAGGGACTCTTAGCCCTCCAATTGGCGGAGCAGTACTTC. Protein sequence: CAAEKGLLALQLAEQYF.

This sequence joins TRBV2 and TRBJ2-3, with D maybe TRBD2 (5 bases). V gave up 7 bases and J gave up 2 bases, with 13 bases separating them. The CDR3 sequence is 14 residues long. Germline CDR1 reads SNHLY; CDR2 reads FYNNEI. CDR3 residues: CASTSRDATDTQYF. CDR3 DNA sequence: TGTGCCAGCACTTCCCGGGATGCCACAGATACGCAGTATTTT.

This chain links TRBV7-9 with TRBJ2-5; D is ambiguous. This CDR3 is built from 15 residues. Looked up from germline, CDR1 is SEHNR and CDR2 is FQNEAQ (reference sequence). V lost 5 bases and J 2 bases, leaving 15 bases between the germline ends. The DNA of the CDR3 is TGTGCCAGCAGCCCAGCCCCCGGGCCACAAGAGACCCAGTACTTC. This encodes CASSPAPGPQETQYF.

The CDR3 region has the DNA TGTGCCAGCAGCGCCAGGACTTTGGGCACAGATACGCAGTATTTT. Encoded protein: CASSARTLGTDTQYF. This chain connects TRBV7-2 to TRBJ2-3, with D possibly TRBD2 on 5 matching bases. Trimming stripped 5 bases from V and 1 base from J, with 13 bases between. The CDR3 is 15 amino acids. The germline CDR1 and CDR2 sequences are SGHTA and FQGNSA.

For the CDR3, the DNA is TGTGCCAGCAGCCCACAGGTGAGCTCCTATAATTCACCCCTCCACTTT. Protein: CASSPQVSSYNSPLHF. J is TRBJ1-6 and V is TRBV7-9, with D possibly matching TRBD1 (5 bases). CDR1 and CDR2 (germline): SEHNR, FQNEAQ (reference sequence). The V end was cut by 5 bases, the J end by 0 bases, with 11 bases between. This CDR3 region has 16 residues.

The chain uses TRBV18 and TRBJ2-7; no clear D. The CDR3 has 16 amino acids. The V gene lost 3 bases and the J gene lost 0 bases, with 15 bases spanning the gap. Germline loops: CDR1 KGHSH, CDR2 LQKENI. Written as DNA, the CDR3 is TGTGCCAGCTCACCGGTGCCAGCCGGAACCTCCTACGAGCAGTACTTC. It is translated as CASSPVPAGTSYEQYF.

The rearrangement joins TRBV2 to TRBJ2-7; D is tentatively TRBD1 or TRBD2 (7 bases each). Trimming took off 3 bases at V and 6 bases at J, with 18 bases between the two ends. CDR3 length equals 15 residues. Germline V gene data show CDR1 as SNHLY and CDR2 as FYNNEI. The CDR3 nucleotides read TGTGCCAGCAGTGACGTAGGCAGGGGGAGGGCCGAGCAGTACTTC. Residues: CASSDVGRGRAEQYF.

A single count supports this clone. DNA for the CDR3: TGTGCCAGTAGTAGAGAGGGGAGAGAGACCCAGTACTTC. Translation gives CASSREGRETQYF. The rearrangement uses TRBV19 and TRBJ2-5; D is possibly TRBD1 or TRBD2 (5 bases each). Germline lookup yields CDR1 LNHDA and CDR2 SQIVND (reference sequence). Trimming took off 4 bases at V and 4 bases at J, with 10 bases between the two ends. The CDR3 is 13 amino acids.

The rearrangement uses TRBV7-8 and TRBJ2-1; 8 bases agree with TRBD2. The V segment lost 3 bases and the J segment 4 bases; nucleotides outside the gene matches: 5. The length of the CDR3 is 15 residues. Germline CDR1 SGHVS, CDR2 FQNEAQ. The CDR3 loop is CASSFREGLYNEQFF. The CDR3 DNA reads TGTGCCAGCAGCTTCCGGGAGGGACTTTACAATGAGCAGTTCTTC.

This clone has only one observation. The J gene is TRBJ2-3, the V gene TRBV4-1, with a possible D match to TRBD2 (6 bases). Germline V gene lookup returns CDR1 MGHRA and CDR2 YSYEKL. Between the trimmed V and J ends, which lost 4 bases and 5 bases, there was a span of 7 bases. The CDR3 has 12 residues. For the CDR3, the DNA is TGCGCCAGCAGCCGGGGGGAAGATACGCAGTATTTT. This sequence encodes CASSRGEDTQYF.

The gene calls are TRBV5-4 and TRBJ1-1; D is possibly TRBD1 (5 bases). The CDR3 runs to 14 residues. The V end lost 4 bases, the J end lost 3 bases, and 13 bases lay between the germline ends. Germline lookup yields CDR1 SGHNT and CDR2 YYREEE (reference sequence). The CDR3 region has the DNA TGTGCCAGCAGCCCGGGGGTTCGGGACACTGAAGCTTTCTTT. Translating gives CASSPGVRDTEAFF. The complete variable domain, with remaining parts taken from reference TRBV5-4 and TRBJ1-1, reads ETGVTQSPTHLIKTRGQQVTLRCSSQSGHNTVSWYQQALGQGPQFIFQYYREEENGRGNFPPRFSGLQFPNYSSELNVNALELDDSALYLCASSPGVRDTEAFFGQGTRLTVV.

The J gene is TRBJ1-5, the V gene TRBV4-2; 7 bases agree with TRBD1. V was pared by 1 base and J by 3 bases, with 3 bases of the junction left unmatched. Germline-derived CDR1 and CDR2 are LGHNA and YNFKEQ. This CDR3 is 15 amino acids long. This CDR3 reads CASSQGQGNNQPQHF. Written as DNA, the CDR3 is TGTGCCAGCAGCCAAGGACAGGGTAACAATCAGCCCCAGCATTTT.

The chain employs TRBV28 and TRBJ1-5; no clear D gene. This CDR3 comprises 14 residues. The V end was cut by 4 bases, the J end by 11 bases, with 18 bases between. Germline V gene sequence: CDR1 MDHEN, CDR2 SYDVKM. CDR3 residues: CASSSPGTRLTQHF. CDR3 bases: TGTGCCAGCAGTTCCCCCGGCACCCGGTTGACCCAGCATTTT.

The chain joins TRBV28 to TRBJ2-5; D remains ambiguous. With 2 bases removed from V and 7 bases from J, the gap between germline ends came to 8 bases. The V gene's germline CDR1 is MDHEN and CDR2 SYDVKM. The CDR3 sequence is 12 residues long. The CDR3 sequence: CASSLVSGTQYF. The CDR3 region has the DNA TGTGCCAGCAGTTTAGTCTCTGGGACCCAGTACTTC.